This TCR beta chain is drawn from a study of blood T cell repertoires in COVID-19. Looked up from germline, CDR1 is SGHNT and CDR2 is YYREEE (reference sequence). This CDR3 is built from 13 residues. Trimming cost V 4 bases and J 0 bases, with 6 bases left between them. Produced via immunoSEQ multiplex PCR; TCRdb's table is partial and in-frame only. This sample has 200,000 to 250,000 clones, with around nine tenths found just once. Enrolled through a virtual design, the participants were between 18 and 89 years of age and came from 24 US areas. Allocation to cohorts depended on clinical history reported by the participants.

The specimen was PBMCs or T cells enriched from blood (not recorded which). The chain links TRBV5-4 to TRBJ2-3; tentative D call: TRBD2 (5 bases). This clonotype originated in a woman in her 50s who had recovered from COVID-19. DNA of the CDR3: TGTGCCAGCAGCCGGACTAGCACAGATACGCAGTATTTT. Translation: CASSRTSTDTQYF.